This T cell receptor (beta chain) stems from a study of Ad26.COV2.S vaccination and SARS-CoV-2 variants. Study summary: Ad26.COV2.S was injected intramuscularly once or twice, 56 days apart. General study results and limits: Analyses of TCR breadth and depth may have underestimated total T cell responses.

TCRdb keeps only in-frame clones here, not all; method: immunoSEQ multiplex PCR. The data contain about half a million clones, nearly 90% of them singletons. With 4 bases clipped from V and 11 bases from J, the junction kept 7 bases outside the gene matches. This CDR3 comprises 14 residues. CDR1 and CDR2 from the germline V gene are SGHRS and YFSETQ. Concerning this clone itself: Its antigen is currently unknown.

Specified treatment: some 20 received Ad26.COV2.S at low or high dose, single or two shots; 5 received placebo; per-sample allocation not given. Sampling was performed 63 days after the first vaccine or placebo injection. The sequence was obtained from a person aged 18-60 years who received the Ad26.COV2.S COVID-19 vaccine or a placebo. This rearrangement joins TRBV5-1 to TRBJ1-4, with 11 bases matching TRBD1. This specimen consisted of peripheral blood, obtained in a trial of Ad26.COV2.S vaccine versus placebo. DNA of the CDR3: TGCGCCAGCAGCACGGGACAGGGGGGCGGGAAACTGTTTTTT. It specifies CASSTGQGGGKLFF.